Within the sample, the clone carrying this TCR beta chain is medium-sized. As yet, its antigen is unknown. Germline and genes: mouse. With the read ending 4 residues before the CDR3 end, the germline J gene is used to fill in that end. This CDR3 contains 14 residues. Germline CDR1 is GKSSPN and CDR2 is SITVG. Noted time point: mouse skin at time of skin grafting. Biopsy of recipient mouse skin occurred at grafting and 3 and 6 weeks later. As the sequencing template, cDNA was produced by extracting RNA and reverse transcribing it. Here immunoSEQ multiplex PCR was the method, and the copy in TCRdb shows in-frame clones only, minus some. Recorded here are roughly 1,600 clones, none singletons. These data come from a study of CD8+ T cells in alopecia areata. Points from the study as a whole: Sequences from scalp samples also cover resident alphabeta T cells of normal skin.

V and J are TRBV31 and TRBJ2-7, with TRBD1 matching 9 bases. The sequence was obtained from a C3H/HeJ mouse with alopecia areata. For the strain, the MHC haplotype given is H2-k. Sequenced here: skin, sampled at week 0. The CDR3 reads CAWSLWTGAYEQYF. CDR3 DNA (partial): TGTGCCTGGAGTCTATGGACAGGGGCATAT.